This T cell receptor (beta chain) appears in the sequencing data of a study of T cells in Graves' hyperthyroidism and ophthalmopathy. Researchers amplified the TCR beta CDR3 regions from RNA transcripts. The primer set for the first-round RT-PCR of the TCR CDR3 was HTBI. TCRdb independently ran MiXCR on the multiplex PCR reads; one entry per CDR3 protein. The table has 450,000 to 650,000 distinct CDR3 sequences, under 25% seen once. This clonotype was observed at least ten times. The V end lost 3 bases, the J end lost 0 bases, and 9 bases lay between the germline ends. This CDR3 has 15 amino acids. The sequenced sample was blood. The source is a man aged 18 to 30 with Graves' hyperthyroidism. V usage is TRBV12-3 or TRBV12-4 and J usage is TRBJ1-3, with TRBD1 as a possible D gene (5 bases). This CDR3 is CASSLNRTSGNTIYF. The CDR3 DNA reads as TGTGCCAGCAGTTTGAACAGGACCTCTGGAAACACCATATATTTT.